These 19 T cell receptor beta chains originate from one sample sequenced in a study of human T cells and chemical hapten exposure. TCRdb passed the RACE reads through MiXCR, listing each CDR3 protein once. This repertoire shows around 130,000 distinct CDR3 sequences, about 10% found once; its top ten account for 1.1% to 1.5%. Indicated time point: patch test 2, 6 weeks after DPC sensitization. Treatment denoted: therapeutic diphenylcyclopropenone sensitization with weekly scalp DPC. The source was whole blood, collected in connection with sensitization to the hapten diphenylcyclopropenone (DPC). These receptors were obtained from a woman aged 50 to 60 with alopecia areata. Some clones in this sample may be carry-over from other donors' samples.

The V gene is TRBV6-6, the J gene TRBJ1-6, with D hard to call. CDR3 length equals 16 residues. CDR1 is MNHNY and CDR2 is SVGAGI in the germline V gene (reference sequence). V dropped 4 bases and J dropped 6 bases, with 16 bases sitting between them. The CDR3 DNA reads TGTGCCAGCAGTTCCTGGGCCCAGGTGCTTAATTCACCCCTCCACTTT. Translated: CASSSWAQVLNSPLHF.

This clonotype was detected many times. The chain couples TRBV7-2 to TRBJ2-1, with D perhaps matching TRBD2 (5 bases). The germline gives CDR1 SGHTA, CDR2 FQGNSA. Trimming stripped 5 bases from V and 4 bases from J, with 15 bases between. This CDR3 is built from 15 residues. In DNA form, the CDR3 reads TGTGCCAGCAGCCTTCAAGGAGGACTTTACAATGAGCAGTTCTTC. Amino acid sequence: CASSLQGGLYNEQFF.

This clonotype was picked up a small number of times. The rearrangement links TRBV7-2 to TRBJ2-7; TRBD1 is a possible D gene (5 bases). Germline CDR1 SGHTA, CDR2 FQGNSA. Trimming took off 0 bases at V and 6 bases at J, with 15 bases between the two ends. The CDR3 covers 15 residues. For the CDR3, the DNA is TGTGCCAGCAGCTTAGCAGCAGGGAAATCGGCCGAGCAGTACTTC. As protein: CASSLAAGKSAEQYF.

The chain combines TRBV10-3 with TRBJ2-2; no definite D call. Trimming took off 6 bases at V and 5 bases at J, with 10 bases between the two ends. Germline loops: CDR1 ENHRY, CDR2 SYGVKD. The CDR3 contains 13 residues. The CDR3 DNA is TGTGCCATCAGGGCGGTGACAACCGGGGAGCTGTTTTTT. The encoded protein is CAIRAVTTGELFF.

This sequence joins TRBV7-2 and TRBJ2-3; D could derive from TRBD1 or TRBD2 (5 bases each). The CDR3 length is 14 residues. Germline CDR1 is SGHTA and CDR2 is FQGNSA. V was cut by 5 bases and J by 2 bases, with 11 bases left in between. The CDR3 nucleotides read TGTGCCAGCAGCGGAGGACACCTCACAGATACGCAGTATTTT. Its protein is CASSGGHLTDTQYF.

Turning to this clonotype: This may be a read error, as it is one base from a much larger clone. V and J are TRBV11-2 and TRBJ2-7; D is possibly TRBD1 (5 bases). CDR1 and CDR2 (germline): SGHAT, FQNNGV. This CDR3 comprises 13 residues. CDR3 amino acids: CACSFTRDYEQYF. The CDR3 DNA reads TGTGCCTGCAGCTTCACCAGGGACTACGAGCAGTACTTC.

The gene calls are TRBV9 and TRBJ1-3, with TRBD1 matching 7 bases. Germline assignment: CDR1 SGDLS and CDR2 YYNGEE. This CDR3 is 15 amino acids long. Trimming at V came to 2 bases and at J to 0 bases, leaving 2 bases not matched to a gene. The CDR3 spells CASSVGDSSGNTIYF. The CDR3 DNA reads TGTGCCAGCAGCGTTGGGGACAGCTCTGGAAACACCATATATTTT.

The chain links TRBV15 to TRBJ2-5; 10 nucleotides line up with TRBD2. The CDR3 is made up of 15 amino acids. The J segment lost 5 bases and the V segment lost 0 bases, leaving 3 bases of the junction unmatched. Germline V lookup: CDR1 LNHNV, CDR2 YYDKDF (reference sequence). CDR3 in amino acids: CATSRDSGGSETQYF. DNA of the CDR3: TGTGCCACCAGCAGAGATAGCGGGGGGAGTGAGACCCAGTACTTC.

The DNA for the CDR3 is TGTGCCACCAGTGAGTCTACCCGAAGGGAGCAGTACTTC. Translating it yields CATSESTRREQYF. The chain has TRBV24-1 and TRBJ2-7; the D is unclear. Trimming removed 4 bases from V and 7 bases from J, with 13 bases in between. CDR1 and CDR2 from the germline V gene are KGHDR and SFDVKD. The CDR3 length is 13 residues.

This rearrangement joins TRBV2 to TRBJ2-2; 8 nucleotides align to TRBD2. Germline V gives CDR1 SNHLY, CDR2 FYNNEI. The CDR3 has 16 amino acids. V was pared by 4 bases and J by 1 base, with 5 bases of the junction left unmatched. CDR3 region: CASSAAAGGNTGELFF. In nucleotides, the CDR3 is TGTGCCAGCAGTGCAGCTGCGGGAGGGAACACCGGGGAGCTGTTTTTT.

The rearrangement joins TRBV12-3 or TRBV12-4 to TRBJ1-1; TRBD1 aligns across 10 bases. The CDR3 runs to 16 residues. V shed 6 bases and J 0 bases; nucleotides not matched to a gene: 7. CDR3 DNA: TGTGCCAGCAGGACGGACAGGGGGTGGATGAACACTGAAGCTTTCTTT. Its translation is CASRTDRGWMNTEAFF.

This clonotype was recorded at least ten times. This chain uses TRBV20-1 with TRBJ2-3; D is unresolved. CDR1 DFQATT and CDR2 SNEGSKA come from the germline V gene (reference sequence). The CDR3 covers 15 residues. V dropped 2 bases and J dropped 0 bases, with 12 bases sitting between them. Here the CDR3 DNA reads TGCAGTGCTAGATGGCAGCGCTCTAGCACAGATACGCAGTATTTT. Translated, it gives CSARWQRSSTDTQYF.

The chain carries TRBV9 and TRBJ2-3; 9 nucleotides align to TRBD2. The CDR3 is 16 amino acids. The J segment lost 4 bases and the V segment lost 2 bases, leaving 8 bases of the junction unmatched. The germline CDR1 and CDR2 sequences are SGDLS and YYNGEE. This CDR3 reads CASSVFSGSWADTQYF. CDR3 coding DNA: TGTGCCAGCAGCGTTTTTAGCGGGAGCTGGGCAGATACGCAGTATTTT.

This rearrangement joins TRBV28 to TRBJ1-6, with D possibly TRBD1 on 5 matching bases. Trimming cost V 5 bases and J 4 bases, with 12 bases left between them. This CDR3 has 15 amino acids. Germline V lookup: CDR1 MDHEN, CDR2 SYDVKM. CDR3 coding DNA: TGTGCCAGCAGTGAACGGGGGACTTATAATTCACCCCTCCACTTT. It specifies CASSERGTYNSPLHF.

This clonotype was recorded at least ten times. Here the CDR3 reads CASQDRKTGELFF. The CDR3 DNA sequence: TGTGCCAGCCAGGACAGGAAGACCGGGGAGCTGTTTTTT. The rearrangement links TRBV7-6 to TRBJ2-2; TRBD1 matches 7 bases. The CDR3 covers 13 residues. V dropped 8 bases and J dropped 5; count of bases not matched to a gene: 5. CDR1 and CDR2 from the germline V gene are SGHVS and FNYEAQ. Complete variable domain (other parts from reference TRBV7-6 and TRBJ2-2): GAGVSQSPRYKVTKRGQDVALRCDPISGHVSLYWYRQALGQGPEFLTYFNYEAQQDKSGLPNDRFSAERPEGSISTLTIQRTEQRDSAMYRCASQDRKTGELFFGEGSRLTVL.

The chain joins TRBV19 to TRBJ2-1, with D possibly matching TRBD2 (6 bases). Germline values: CDR1 LNHDA, CDR2 SQIVND (reference sequence). The CDR3 consists of 15 residues. The V gene lost 2 bases and the J gene lost 5 bases, with 13 bases spanning the gap. CDR3 nucleotide sequence: TGTGCCAGTAGTATAAAGCGGGCGCGAAACAATGAGCAGTTCTTC. The encoded protein is CASSIKRARNNEQFF.

CDR3 coding DNA: TGTGCCAGCAGTGAAAGGGCGGGAGGGCCTGGTGAGCAGTTCTTC. Its protein product is CASSERAGGPGEQFF. The chain carries TRBV2 and TRBJ2-1, with 9 bases aligning to TRBD2. The V gene's germline CDR1 is SNHLY and CDR2 FYNNEI. The CDR3 runs to 15 residues. Trimming at V came to 2 bases and at J to 9 bases, leaving 8 bases not matched to a gene.

This clonotype was counted a few times. The rearrangement joins TRBV12-3 or TRBV12-4 to TRBJ1-5; D might be TRBD1 (5 bases). CDR3 size: 16 residues. V was clipped by 6 bases and J by 5 bases, with 20 bases between them. The chain's CDR3 is CASSRGGYGPDQPQHF. The DNA of the CDR3 is TGTGCCAGCAGCCGTGGGGGATACGGGCCTGATCAGCCCCAGCATTTT.

This clonotype occurred many times. J is TRBJ2-5 and V is TRBV10-3; D is unclear. The CDR3 spans 14 residues. V lost 0 bases to trimming and J lost 1 base, with 6 bases between them. Germline CDR1 reads ENHRY; CDR2 reads SYGVKD. The CDR3 nucleotides read TGTGCCATCAGTGAGTCGACGGTCCAAGAGACCCAGTACTTC. It specifies CAISESTVQETQYF.